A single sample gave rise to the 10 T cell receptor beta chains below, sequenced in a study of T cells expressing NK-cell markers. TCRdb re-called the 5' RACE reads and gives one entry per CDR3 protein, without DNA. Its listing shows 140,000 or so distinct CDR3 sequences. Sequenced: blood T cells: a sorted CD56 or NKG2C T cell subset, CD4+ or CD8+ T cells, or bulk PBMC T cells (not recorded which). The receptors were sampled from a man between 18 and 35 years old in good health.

CDR3 loop: CASSFGPVNTEAFF. The chain has TRBV5-4 and TRBJ1-1. The CDR3 is 14 amino acids. The germline gives CDR1 SGHNT, CDR2 YYREEE (reference sequence).

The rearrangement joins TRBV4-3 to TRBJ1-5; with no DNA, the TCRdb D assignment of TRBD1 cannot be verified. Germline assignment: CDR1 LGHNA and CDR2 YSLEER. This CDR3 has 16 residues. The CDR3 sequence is CASSQTTGNSNQPQHF.

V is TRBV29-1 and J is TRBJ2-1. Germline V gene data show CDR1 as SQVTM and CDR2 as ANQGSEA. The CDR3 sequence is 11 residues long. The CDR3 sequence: CSVTEGNEQFF.

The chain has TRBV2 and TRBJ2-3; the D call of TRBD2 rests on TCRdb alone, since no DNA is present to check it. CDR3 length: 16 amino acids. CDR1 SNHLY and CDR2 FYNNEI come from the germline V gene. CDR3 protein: CASSEAAGGSTDTQYF. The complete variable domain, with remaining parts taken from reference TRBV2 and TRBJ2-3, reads EPEVTQTPSHQVTQMGQEVILRCVPISNHLYFYWYRQILGQKVEFLVSFYNNEISEKSEIFDDQFSVERPDGSNFTLKIRSTKLEDSAMYFCASSEAAGGSTDTQYFGPGTRLTVL.

The CDR3 spells CSVNGGTGALYEQYF. The chain carries TRBV29-1 and TRBJ2-7; TCRdb indicates TRBD1, and absent DNA this call remains unverified. Germline loops: CDR1 SQVTM, CDR2 ANQGSEA. CDR3 size: 15 residues.

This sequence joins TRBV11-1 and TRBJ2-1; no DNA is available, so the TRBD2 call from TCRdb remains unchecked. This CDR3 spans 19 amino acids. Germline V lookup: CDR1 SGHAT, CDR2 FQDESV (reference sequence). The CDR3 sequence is CASSPRTSGRVYRINEQFF.

CDR3 amino acids: CASRIGTGDNYGYTF. V and J are TRBV6-1 and TRBJ1-2; with no DNA, the TCRdb D assignment of TRBD1 cannot be verified. Looked up from germline, CDR1 is MNHNS and CDR2 is SASEGT. This CDR3 contains 15 residues.

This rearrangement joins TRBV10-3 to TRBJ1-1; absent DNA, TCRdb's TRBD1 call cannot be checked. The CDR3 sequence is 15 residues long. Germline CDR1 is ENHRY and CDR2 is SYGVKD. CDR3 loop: CAISESGQLNTEAFF.

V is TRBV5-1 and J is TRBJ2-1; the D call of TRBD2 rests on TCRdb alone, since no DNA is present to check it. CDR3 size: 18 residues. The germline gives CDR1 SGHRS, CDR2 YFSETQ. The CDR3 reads CASSSPGLASFSYNEQFF.

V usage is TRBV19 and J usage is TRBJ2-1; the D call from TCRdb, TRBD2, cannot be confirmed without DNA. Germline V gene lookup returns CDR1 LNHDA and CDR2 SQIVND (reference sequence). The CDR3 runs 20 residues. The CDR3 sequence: CASSSIPSGSSLYRVNEQFF.